This TCR beta chain comes out of a study of beta chain features in type 1 diabetes. Expressed TCRB transcripts were sequenced, since all the RNA that had been isolated was reverse transcribed. The protocol was immunoSEQ multiplex PCR, while the TCRdb copy is restricted to in-frame clones and leaves out a portion. The sample holds a few hundred thousand clones, approximately 14% seen once. V dropped 4 bases and J dropped 2 bases, with 6 bases sitting between them. This CDR3 comprises 14 residues. The V gene's germline CDR1 is ENHRY and CDR2 SYGVKD. Sequencing was performed on naive CD4+ T cells from blood. The genes are TRBV10-3 and TRBJ2-6; D ambiguous. The TCR comes from a man aged 25-45 years in good health. The CDR3 bases are TGTGCCATCAGTGTTGGGACTGGGGCCAACGTCCTGACTTTC. Translation: CAISVGTGANVLTF.